Only a few counts were recorded for the clone carrying this T cell receptor beta chain. The target antigen is unknown. With the Oncomine TCR Beta short-read assay, DNA from cultured CD4+ T cells was sequenced. Researchers extracted genomic DNA from CD4+ T cells that had been cultured. One entry per CDR3 protein results from TCRdb running MiXCR on the PCR reads. The sample includes some 7,000 distinct CDR3 sequences, approximately 31% of them seen just once. Treatment given: roughly 11-day PBMC culture with coronavirus spike peptide pools or control peptides (ViraFEST assay). One should note that the unexposed donor's CD4+ T cells were collected before the COVID-19 pandemic (2011-2018). Half the growth medium was swapped for new IL-2 medium on days 3 and 7. This entry belongs to a study of vaccination and CD4 T cells after COVID-19. Looking at the study overall: Each person enrolled got two BNT162b2 or mRNA-1273 vaccine doses.

Germline values: CDR1 SGHVS, CDR2 FQNEAQ. Between the trimmed V and J ends, which lost 8 bases and 6 bases, there was a span of 16 bases. The CDR3 contains 13 residues. Study outcomes and limitations: Spike mono-reactivity marked 304 of 307 vaccine-specific clones in convalescent patients.

The chain recombines TRBV7-8 with TRBJ1-2, with D maybe TRBD1 (6 bases). The TCR comes from a human donor in good health. The material sequenced was CD4+ T cells from blood, cultured in vitro. CDR3 sequence: CASRRQPGDGYTF. DNA for the CDR3: TGTGCCAGCCGTCGACAGCCAGGGGATGGCTACACCTTC.